Listed here are 30 T cell receptor beta chains from one sample, sequenced in a study of cytomegalovirus exposure and HLA in healthy donors. PCR involved 60 Vbeta and 13 Jbeta primers. Generated by immunoSEQ multiplex PCR, the TCRdb table keeps only in-frame clones and is missing some. The sample consists of approximately 100,000 clones, over 9.5% of them appearing once. What was sequenced was PBMCs. These receptors were collected from a man aged 40-50 years in good health and CMV-seropositive.

The V gene is TRBV5-1, the J gene TRBJ2-1; 10 bases are a match to TRBD2. The CDR3 totals 18 residues. Germline values: CDR1 SGHRS, CDR2 YFSETQ. The J segment lost 3 bases and the V segment lost 6 bases, leaving 15 bases of the junction unmatched. CDR3 in amino acids: CASNGGLLAGAGYNEQFF. The CDR3 DNA sequence: TGCGCCAGCAACGGGGGCTTGCTAGCGGGAGCTGGCTACAATGAGCAGTTCTTC.

The chain combines TRBV28 with TRBJ1-1; the match to TRBD1 covers 7 bases. Germline CDR1 MDHEN, CDR2 SYDVKM. The CDR3 extends over 14 amino acids. V shed 8 bases and J 0 bases; nucleotides not matched to a gene: 6. CDR3 nucleotides: TGTGCCAGCCGGGACAGCTCAATGAACACTGAAGCTTTCTTT. Amino acid sequence: CASRDSSMNTEAFF.

This rearrangement joins TRBV11-2 to TRBJ2-1; maybe TRBD2 (6 bases). The CDR3 spans 16 residues. Deletions cut 4 bases from V and 9 bases from J, with 22 bases between. Germline CDR1 reads SGHAT; CDR2 reads FQNNGV. The CDR3 is CASSSLKAGLDGEQFF. In DNA form, the CDR3 reads TGTGCCAGCAGCTCTCTAAAAGCGGGTTTAGACGGTGAGCAGTTCTTC.

This sequence joins TRBV9 and TRBJ1-5; D uncertain. Trimming removed 0 bases at V and 4 bases at J, with 5 bases between. Germline CDR1 reads SGDLS; CDR2 reads YYNGEE. This CDR3 is built from 13 residues. The CDR3 loop is CASSVEPNQPQHF. CDR3 nucleotides: TGTGCCAGCAGCGTAGAGCCGAATCAGCCCCAGCATTTT.

This clone came up a few times. The chain has TRBV5-4 and TRBJ2-3; D uncertain. CDR3 length: 15 residues. V was trimmed by 4 bases and J by 2 bases, leaving 14 bases between them. Germline assignment: CDR1 SGHNT and CDR2 YYREEE (reference sequence). For the CDR3, the DNA is TGTGCCAGCAGCGCTCCCCGAGACTCCACAGATACGCAGTATTTT. Translated: CASSAPRDSTDTQYF.

This clone was counted between two and nine times. J is TRBJ2-1 and V is TRBV27; 9 nucleotides line up with TRBD2. The CDR3 spans 16 residues. CDR1 is MNHEY and CDR2 is SMNVEV in the germline V gene (reference sequence). V trimming: 10 bases; J trimming: 8 bases; junction bases outside the gene matches: 18. The CDR3 nucleotides read TGTGCCACCTCCATACCGCGGGAGGGTATTAATGATGAGCAGTTCTTC. Protein: CATSIPREGINDEQFF.

The table lists this clone with a few counts. This rearrangement joins TRBV7-2 to TRBJ2-1; D ambiguous. The V gene's germline CDR1 is SGHTA and CDR2 FQGNSA. This CDR3 is 13 amino acids long. V shed 3 bases and J shed 4 bases, with 7 bases lying between them. The CDR3 protein is CASSFSVYNEQFF. The CDR3 nucleotides are TGTGCCAGCAGCTTTAGTGTATACAATGAGCAGTTCTTC.

The V and J genes are TRBV5-1 and TRBJ2-2; 11 bases map to TRBD2. Trimming cost V 4 bases and J 3 bases; bases outside gene matches: 2. CDR3 length: 15 amino acids. Germline loops: CDR1 SGHRS, CDR2 YFSETQ. CDR3 loop: CASSRGLADTGELFF. DNA of the CDR3: TGCGCCAGCAGCAGGGGACTAGCGGACACCGGGGAGCTGTTTTTT.

This clone was recorded a few times. The chain combines TRBV6-5 with TRBJ2-5; D perhaps matches TRBD2 (7 bases). The J call could be wrong; TRBJ2-7 is a better fit for the DNA end. Per the germline V gene, CDR1 is MNHEY and CDR2 is SVGAGI. The CDR3 spans 15 residues. CDR3 in DNA: TGTGCCAGCAGTTACAGGGGGAGGGAGTGGGACGAGCAGTACTTC. It codes for CASSYRGREWDEQYF.

For this clone: One end of the junction is discordant with germline, which a read error may explain. Other DNA variants within this sample encode the same CDR3. This chain connects TRBV5-4 to TRBJ2-1; 16 bases align to TRBD2. The germline gives CDR1 SGHNT, CDR2 YYREEE (reference sequence). This CDR3 contains 16 residues. The CDR3 loop reads CASSKGLAGGPDEQFF. CDR3 coding DNA: TGTGCCAGCAGCAAGGGACTAGCGGGAGGGCCCGATGAGCAATTCTTC.

This clone was picked up a small number of times. The chain couples TRBV27 to TRBJ2-5; 7 bases fit TRBD1. Germline CDR1 reads MNHEY; CDR2 reads SMNVEV (reference sequence). This CDR3 spans 17 amino acids. V shed 0 bases and J 0 bases; nucleotides not matched to a gene: 7. The CDR3 DNA reads as TGTGCCAGCAGTTTATCGGTCACAGGGGCTTACCAAGAGACCCAGTACTTC. As protein: CASSLSVTGAYQETQYF.

The rearrangement joins TRBV6-5 to TRBJ2-7, with 10 bases identical to TRBD1. The junction had 3 bases not matched to a gene; V was cut back by 2 bases and J by 2 bases. The CDR3 consists of 15 residues. Germline CDR1 reads MNHEY; CDR2 reads SVGAGI. In nucleotides, the CDR3 is TGTGCCAGCAGTTACCGGGACAGGGGACCCTACGAGCAGTACTTC. Its protein is CASSYRDRGPYEQYF.

The V call is TRBV7-9, the J call TRBJ2-1; TRBD2 aligns across 11 bases. This CDR3 region has 17 residues. Germline CDR1 reads SEHNR; CDR2 reads FQNEAQ (reference sequence). V trimming: 7 bases; J trimming: 0 bases; junction bases outside the gene matches: 8. In DNA form, the CDR3 reads TGTGCCAGCACCGGGACTAGCGGTCTCGTCTCCTACAATGAGCAGTTCTTC. Its protein is CASTGTSGLVSYNEQFF.

The rearrangement uses TRBV18 and TRBJ2-1, with D maybe TRBD2 (5 bases). Germline V lookup: CDR1 KGHSH, CDR2 LQKENI. Trimming removed 2 bases at V and 2 bases at J, with 13 bases between. The CDR3 is 16 residues long. Here the CDR3 reads CASSPSGSGTYNEQFF. The CDR3 DNA reads as TGTGCCAGCTCACCATCGGGGAGTGGGACCTACAATGAGCAGTTCTTC. Combining the CDR3 with reference TRBV18 and TRBJ2-1 gives the whole variable domain NAGVMQNPRHLVRRRGQEARLRCSPMKGHSHVYWYRQLPEEGLKFMVYLQKENIIDESGMPKERFSAEFPKEGPSILRIQQVVRGDSAAYFCASSPSGSGTYNEQFFGPGTRLTVL.

V and J are TRBV7-3 and TRBJ2-2, with D possibly TRBD2 on 6 matching bases. V gave up 5 bases and J gave up 1 base, with 11 bases separating them. CDR3 length: 15 residues. Germline V gives CDR1 SGHTA, CDR2 FQGTGA. The DNA of the CDR3 is TGTGCCAGCAGCCCGGGACTGATGAACACCGGGGAGCTGTTTTTT. Encoded protein: CASSPGLMNTGELFF.

The table lists this clone with a few counts. V is TRBV27 and J is TRBJ2-6; 9 bases are shared with TRBD2. The CDR3 loop spans 18 amino acids. Germline-derived CDR1 and CDR2 are MNHEY and SMNVEV (reference sequence). J gave up 0 bases and V 7 bases, and 10 bases lay outside the gene matches. The CDR3 sequence: CASTLRVAGDSGANVLTF. The CDR3 DNA sequence: TGTGCCAGCACCCTCAGGGTAGCGGGAGACTCTGGGGCCAACGTCCTGACTTTC.

V and J are TRBV19 and TRBJ2-1, with 8 bases fitting TRBD2. This CDR3 is built from 14 residues. The ends lost 4 bases at V and 4 bases at J; junction bases unmatched: 3. From germline, CDR1 is LNHDA and CDR2 SQIVND (reference sequence). CDR3 amino acids: CASSTSGSYNEQFF. Here the CDR3 DNA reads TGTGCCAGTAGTACCAGCGGGAGTTACAATGAGCAGTTCTTC.

This clone has more than one count but fewer than ten. J is TRBJ1-3 and V is TRBV10-3; maybe TRBD1 (6 bases). Trimming shortened V by 3 bases and J by 0 bases, and 15 bases separated the two germline ends. Germline V gene data show CDR1 as ENHRY and CDR2 as SYGVKD. The CDR3 length is 17 residues. The CDR3 nucleotides are TGTGCCATCAGTGATTTTAGGGACACCAGCTCTGGAAACACCATATATTTT. It encodes CAISDFRDTSSGNTIYF.

This clone has just a few counts. The gene calls are TRBV11-2 and TRBJ2-2; D is undetermined. Trimming cost V 1 base and J 7 bases, with 13 bases left between them. CDR3 length: 15 residues. Germline CDR1 SGHAT, CDR2 FQNNGV. DNA for the CDR3: TGTGCCAGCAGCTTAGTGGTTAGCTTTGGCGGGGAGCTGTTTTTT. As protein: CASSLVVSFGGELFF.

This clone occurred a few times. The chain couples TRBV5-1 to TRBJ1-4; possible D gene TRBD1, 5 bases. Germline V CDR1 and CDR2: SGHRS, YFSETQ. This CDR3 comprises 14 residues. The ends were cut back, 4 bases at V and 8 bases at J, with 15 bases in the middle. CDR3 coding DNA: TGCGCCAGCAGCCCAGGCACAGGAAACGAAAAACTGTTTTTT. Amino acids: CASSPGTGNEKLFF.

This clone has more than one count but fewer than ten. The chain links TRBV7-2 to TRBJ2-3, with 7 bases matching TRBD2. V was pared by 4 bases and J by 2 bases, with 3 bases of the junction left unmatched. The CDR3 has 14 amino acids. Germline V gene data show CDR1 as SGHTA and CDR2 as FQGNSA. CDR3: CASSSGTNTDTQYF. CDR3 coding DNA: TGTGCCAGCAGCTCCGGGACTAACACAGATACGCAGTATTTT.

The chain employs TRBV7-9 and TRBJ1-6; tentatively, D is TRBD1 (6 bases). This CDR3 has 16 residues. Trimming took 1 base from V and 7 from J, leaving 14 bases between them. Germline values: CDR1 SEHNR, CDR2 FQNEAQ (reference sequence). DNA of the CDR3: TGTGCCAGCAGCTTAGTCTACAGGGCTAGGAATTCACCCCTCCACTTT. This gives the protein CASSLVYRARNSPLHF.

The rearrangement joins TRBV2 to TRBJ1-5; D call uncertain. Germline CDR1 reads SNHLY; CDR2 reads FYNNEI. V shed 3 bases and J shed 5 bases, with 14 bases lying between them. This CDR3 is built from 15 residues. The CDR3 nucleotides read TGTGCCAGCAGTGATTCCGAACCTACCCATCAGCCCCAGCATTTT. It is translated as CASSDSEPTHQPQHF.

This clone was observed a handful of times. The V and J genes are TRBV10-3 and TRBJ2-7; 15 nucleotides align to TRBD2. The ends lost 4 bases at V and 2 bases at J; junction bases unmatched: 6. Germline V gene sequence: CDR1 ENHRY, CDR2 SYGVKD. The CDR3 length is 17 residues. CDR3: CAISVGLAGGGTYEQYF. CDR3 coding DNA: TGTGCCATCAGTGTGGGACTAGCGGGAGGCGGGACCTACGAGCAGTACTTC.

This chain links TRBV15 with TRBJ2-7; 12 nucleotides line up with TRBD1. V trimming: 1 base; J trimming: 6 bases; junction bases outside the gene matches: 4. Germline assignment: CDR1 LNHNV and CDR2 YYDKDF (reference sequence). The CDR3 is made up of 15 amino acids. The CDR3 loop reads CATSRVGQGAGEQYF. CDR3 in DNA: TGTGCCACCAGCAGAGTGGGACAGGGGGCCGGCGAGCAGTACTTC. The full variable domain, in which reference TRBV15 and TRBJ2-7 provide the parts outside the CDR3, is DAMVIQNPRYQVTQFGKPVTLSCSQTLNHNVMYWYQQKSSQAPKLLFHYYDKDFNNEADTPDNFQSRRPNTSFCFLDIRSPGLGDTAMYLCATSRVGQGAGEQYFGPGTRLTVT.

A remark on this clone: As the CDR3 is not closed by the conserved phenylalanine or tryptophan, this likely results from a read error. No DNA is shown, since the ends of the CDR3 on it are uncertain; the CDR3 is the one TCRdb lists. The chain is built from TRBV6-5 and TRBJ1-5; the table's D call, TRBD1, has no DNA check behind it. The CDR3 is made up of 13 amino acids, end residues included. Germline lookup yields CDR1 MNHEY and CDR2 SVGAGI. CDR3: CASKPGGDQPKHL.

This clone has just a few counts. Other DNA sequences from this sample encode an identical CDR3 as well. This chain links TRBV5-4 with TRBJ2-1; 13 bases are a match to TRBD2. Germline loops: CDR1 SGHNT, CDR2 YYREEE (reference sequence). V gave up 4 bases and J gave up 8 bases; unmatched junction bases: 6. There are 15 residues in the CDR3. CDR3 DNA sequence: TGTGCCAGCAGCCCAGGACTAGCGGGAGTCGATGAGCAGTTCTTC. The encoded protein is CASSPGLAGVDEQFF. Looking up the rest from reference TRBV5-4 and TRBJ2-1 gives the full variable domain: ETGVTQSPTHLIKTRGQQVTLRCSSQSGHNTVSWYQQALGQGPQFIFQYYREEENGRGNFPPRFSGLQFPNYSSELNVNALELDDSALYLCASSPGLAGVDEQFFGPGTRLTVL.

The chain couples TRBV19 to TRBJ2-3; 10 bases agree with TRBD2. V dropped 5 bases and J dropped 4; count of bases not matched to a gene: 9. The CDR3 has 16 residues. Germline CDR1 and CDR2: LNHDA and SQIVND (reference sequence). CDR3 DNA: TGTGCCAGTAGTCCCTTAGCGGGAGGAGGTGCAGATACGCAGTATTTT. This sequence encodes CASSPLAGGGADTQYF.

This clone was seen a few times. This chain uses TRBV4-1 with TRBJ2-5, with 11 positions matching TRBD1. Trimming took 1 base from V and 9 from J; bases not matched to a gene: 7. Germline CDR1 is MGHRA and CDR2 is YSYEKL. CDR3 length equals 15 residues. As DNA, the CDR3 is TGCGCCAGCAGCCAAGGGGCCGGACAGGGGGCGGCCCAGTACTTC. Amino acid sequence: CASSQGAGQGAAQYF.

V is TRBV28 and J is TRBJ1-5; 7 bases are shared with TRBD1. CDR1 MDHEN and CDR2 SYDVKM come from the germline V gene. J lost 5 bases, V lost 1 base, and 2 bases had no gene match. The CDR3 covers 14 residues. In DNA form, the CDR3 reads TGTGCCAGCAGTTTATTCCAGGGGGATCAGCCCCAGCATTTT. It encodes CASSLFQGDQPQHF.